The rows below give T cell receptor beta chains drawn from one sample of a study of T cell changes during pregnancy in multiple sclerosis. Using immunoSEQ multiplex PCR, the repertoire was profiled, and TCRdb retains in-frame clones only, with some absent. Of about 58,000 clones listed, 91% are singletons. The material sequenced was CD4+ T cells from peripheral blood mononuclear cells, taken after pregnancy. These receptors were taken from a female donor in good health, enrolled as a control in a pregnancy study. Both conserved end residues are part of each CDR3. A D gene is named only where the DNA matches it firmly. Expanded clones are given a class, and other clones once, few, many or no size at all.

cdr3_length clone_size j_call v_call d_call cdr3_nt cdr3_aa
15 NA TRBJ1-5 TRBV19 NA TGTGCCAGTAGTATAGGTGGCCAGGCCCGTCAGCCCCAGCATTTT CASSIGGQARQPQHF
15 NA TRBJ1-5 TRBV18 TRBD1 TGTGCCAGCTCAGACCAGGGGGCAAGCAATCAGCCCCAGCATTTT CASSDQGASNQPQHF
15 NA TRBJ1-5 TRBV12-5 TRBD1 TGTGCTAGTGGTTTGGGACAGGGGGGCAATCAGCCCCAGCATTTT CASGLGQGGNQPQHF
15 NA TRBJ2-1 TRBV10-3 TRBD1 TGTGCCATCAAACCCGGACAGGATTCCTACAATGAGCAGTTCTTC CAIKPGQDSYNEQFF
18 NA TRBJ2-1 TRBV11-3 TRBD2 TGTGCCAGCAGCCAGGAGATTATTGGAGCGGGGCGCTACAATGAGCAGTTCTTC CASSQEIIGAGRYNEQFF
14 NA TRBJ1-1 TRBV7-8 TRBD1 TGTGCCAGCAGCAGACAGGGATGGAACACTGAAGCTTTCTTT CASSRQGWNTEAFF
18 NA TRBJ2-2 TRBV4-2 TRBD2 TGTGCCAGCAGCCACCCACTAGCGGGGGGGCTGGATGGCGGGGAGCTGTTTTTT CASSHPLAGGLDGGELFF
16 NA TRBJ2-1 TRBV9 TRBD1 TGTGCCAGCAGCGGAGGGACAGGGGGAGCCTACAATGAGCAGTTCTTC CASSGGTGGAYNEQFF
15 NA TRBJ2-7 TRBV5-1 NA TGCGCCAGCAGCTTGGCCGGGGGTACCGCCTACGAGCAGTACTTC CASSLAGGTAYEQYF
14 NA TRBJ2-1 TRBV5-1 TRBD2 TGCGCCAGCAGCCCGTTAGCGGGGGAGGGTGAGCAGTTCTTC CASSPLAGEGEQFF
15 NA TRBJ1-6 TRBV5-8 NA TGTGCCAGCAGCTTGGAGCCAGGGAATAATTCACCCCTCCACTTT CASSLEPGNNSPLHF
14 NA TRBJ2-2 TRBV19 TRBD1 TGTGCCAGTACCGGGACAGGGAAAACCGGGGAGCTGTTTTTT CASTGTGKTGELFF
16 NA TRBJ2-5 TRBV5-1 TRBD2 TGCGCCAGCAGCGCCGCAGCGGGGGCTCTAGAAGGGACCCAGTACTTC CASSAAAGALEGTQYF
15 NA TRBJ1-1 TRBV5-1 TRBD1 TGCGCCAGCAGCTGGGGACAGGGGGCGAACACTGAAGCTTTCTTT CASSWGQGANTEAFF
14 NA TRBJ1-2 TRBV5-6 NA TGTGCCAGCAGCTTTCGTGGCGGATACTATGGCTACACCTTC CASSFRGGYYGYTF
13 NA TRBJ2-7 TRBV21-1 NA TGTGCCAGCAGCGGACGGGACAGGCGTAAGCAGTACTTC CASSGRDRRKQYF
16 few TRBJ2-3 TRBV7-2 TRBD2 TGTGCCAGCAGCCGAAGCGGGGGGACCCTCGGAGATACGCAGTATTTT CASSRSGGTLGDTQYF
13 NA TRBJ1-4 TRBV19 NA TGTGCCAGTAGTATGGGCCGACATGAAAAACTGTTTTTT CASSMGRHEKLFF
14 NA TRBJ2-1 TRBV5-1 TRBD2 TGCGCCAGCAGCTCTAGGGATAGCGGGGGTGAGCAGTTCTTC CASSSRDSGGEQFF
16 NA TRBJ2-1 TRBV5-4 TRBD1 TGTGCCAGCAGCCTGCCTACACGACAGGGGGGCGATGAGCAGTTCTTC CASSLPTRQGGDEQFF
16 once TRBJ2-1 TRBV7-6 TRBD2 TGTGCCAGCAGCTTAGCGACTAGCGGGGGGTACAATGAGCAGTTCTTC CASSLATSGGYNEQFF
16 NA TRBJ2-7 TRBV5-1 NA TGCGCCAGCAGCTTGGCTGCGGGGACGGGTACCTACGAGCAGTACTTC CASSLAAGTGTYEQYF
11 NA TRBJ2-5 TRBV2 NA TGTGCCAGCAGTGAGAGAGAGACCCAGTACTTC CASSERETQYF
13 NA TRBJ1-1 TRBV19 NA TGTGCCAGTAGTATAGCCAGGAACACTGAAGCTTTCTTT CASSIARNTEAFF
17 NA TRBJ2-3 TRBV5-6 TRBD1 TGTGCCAGCAGCGGACAGGGGGTCACGACTAGCACAGATACGCAGTATTTT CASSGQGVTTSTDTQYF
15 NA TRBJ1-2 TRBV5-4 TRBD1 TGTGCCAGCAGACCATCACAGGGGGTAGGATATGGCTACACCTTC CASRPSQGVGYGYTF
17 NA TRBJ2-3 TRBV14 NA TGTGCCAGCAGCCAAGAGGAGGGGAAGGGAGGCACAGATACGCAGTATTTT CASSQEEGKGGTDTQYF
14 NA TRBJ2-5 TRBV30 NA TGTGCCTGCTTATTACGGGGTCTCCAAGAGACCCAGTACTTC CACLLRGLQETQYF
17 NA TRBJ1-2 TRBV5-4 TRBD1 TGTGCCAGCAGCGGAAACAGGGGAGAAGGAGAGAACTATGGCTACACCTTC CASSGNRGEGENYGYTF
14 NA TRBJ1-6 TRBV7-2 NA TGTGCCAGCAGCTTAGACAGTCCAAATTCACCCCTCCACTTT CASSLDSPNSPLHF
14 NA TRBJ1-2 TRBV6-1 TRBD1 TGTGCCAGCAGTATTGGTCAGGGGGCTTTTGGCTACACCTTC CASSIGQGAFGYTF
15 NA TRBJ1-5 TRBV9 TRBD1 TGTGCCAGCAGTATAGGGGGACAGCCCAATCAGCCCCAGCATTTT CASSIGGQPNQPQHF
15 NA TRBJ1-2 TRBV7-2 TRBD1 TGTGCCAGCAGCTTAGCCGCGACAGGGGACGGGGGCTACACCTTC CASSLAATGDGGYTF
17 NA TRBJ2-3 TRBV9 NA TGTGCCAGCAGCGTATATGTTCAAGGGGGGGCCACAGATACGCAGTATTTT CASSVYVQGGATDTQYF
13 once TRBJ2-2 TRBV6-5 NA TGTGCCAGCAGAAAGGGGGGGGCCGGGGAGCTGTTTTTT CASRKGGAGELFF
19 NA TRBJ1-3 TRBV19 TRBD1 TGTGCCAGTAGTATGACAGGGTTAGTGGCATTTCGCTCTGGAAACACCATATATTTT CASSMTGLVAFRSGNTIYF
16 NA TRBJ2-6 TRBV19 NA TGTGCCAGTAGTACCCACAGGGATCGAGGGGCCAACGTCCTGACTTTC CASSTHRDRGANVLTF